Listed below are T cell receptor beta chains from one sample, sequenced in a study of Graves' ophthalmopathy and Graves' hyperthyroidism. TCRdb reprocessed the multiplex PCR reads via MiXCR and lists one record per CDR3 protein. The repertoire includes approximately 700,000 distinct CDR3 sequences, roughly two fifths of them detected once, and 44% sits in the top ten. The sequenced sample was peripheral blood. These receptor sequences come from an adult man with Graves' ophthalmopathy. CDR3s include the opening cysteine and the closing phenylalanine or tryptophan. The order of the fields is V gene, D gene, clone size, J gene, CDR3 protein, CDR3 DNA. A D gene is named only where the DNA matches it firmly. Rows may omit the clone size; those that give it use once, few, many or a size class.

V gene: TRBV13
D gene: .
clone size: many
J gene: TRBJ1-2
CDR3 protein: CASSTGQRFYGYTF
CDR3 DNA: TGTGCCAGCAGCACTGGACAGAGATTCTATGGCTACACCTTC

V gene: TRBV14
D gene: .
clone size: .
J gene: TRBJ1-1
CDR3 protein: CASSQRTGGSNTEAFF
CDR3 DNA: TGTGCCAGCAGCCAGCGGACTGGGGGTTCGAACACTGAAGCTTTCTTT

V gene: TRBV11-2
D gene: TRBD2
clone size: .
J gene: TRBJ2-5
CDR3 protein: CASSLSGGAEAQYF
CDR3 DNA: TGTGCCAGCAGCTTGTCCGGGGGGGCTGAGGCCCAGTACTTC

V gene: TRBV5-1
D gene: .
clone size: few
J gene: TRBJ2-7
CDR3 protein: CASSLDLPTEQYF
CDR3 DNA: TGCGCCAGCAGCTTGGACCTACCTACCGAGCAGTACTTC

V gene: TRBV2
D gene: .
clone size: .
J gene: TRBJ1-2
CDR3 protein: CASSHVPGNYGYTF
CDR3 DNA: TGTGCCAGCAGTCATGTCCCAGGGAACTATGGCTACACCTTC

V gene: TRBV25-1
D gene: TRBD1
clone size: .
J gene: TRBJ2-2
CDR3 protein: CASSLSQGVSGELFF
CDR3 DNA: TGTGCCAGCAGCTTAAGCCAGGGGGTGTCCGGGGAGCTGTTTTTT

V gene: TRBV4-2
D gene: TRBD1
clone size: .
J gene: TRBJ2-5
CDR3 protein: CASSQPRGRQGKETQYF
CDR3 DNA: TGTGCCAGCAGCCAGCCGAGGGGAAGACAGGGTAAAGAGACCCAGTACTTC

V gene: TRBV20-1
D gene: .
clone size: .
J gene: TRBJ1-3
CDR3 protein: CSAKTGVDSGNTIYF
CDR3 DNA: TGCAGTGCAAAGACGGGGGTCGACTCTGGAAACACCATATATTTT

V gene: TRBV5-1
D gene: TRBD1
clone size: .
J gene: TRBJ2-7
CDR3 protein: CASSSTGDPSYEQYF
CDR3 DNA: TGCGCCAGCAGCTCCACAGGGGACCCTTCGTACGAGCAGTACTTC

V gene: TRBV14
D gene: .
clone size: .
J gene: TRBJ2-6
CDR3 protein: CASSQHLGANVLTF
CDR3 DNA: TGTGCCAGCAGCCAACACCTTGGGGCCAACGTCCTGACTTTC

V gene: TRBV25-1
D gene: .
clone size: many
J gene: TRBJ1-2
CDR3 protein: CASSEHLYGYTF
CDR3 DNA: TGTGCCAGCAGTGAGCACCTCTATGGCTACACCTTC

V gene: TRBV20-1
D gene: TRBD2
clone size: .
J gene: TRBJ2-7
CDR3 protein: CSARSGGKDYEQYF
CDR3 DNA: TGCAGTGCGCGAAGCGGGGGGAAGGACTACGAGCAGTACTTC

V gene: TRBV20-1
D gene: .
clone size: .
J gene: TRBJ1-5
CDR3 protein: CSARDLATGRYSNQPQHF
CDR3 DNA: TGCAGTGCTAGAGATTTAGCAACAGGGAGATATAGCAATCAGCCCCAGCATTTT